The 32 T cell receptor beta chains presented below share a single source sample, sequenced in a study of cytomegalovirus exposure and HLA in healthy donors. The PCR had 60 Vbeta and 13 Jbeta primers. TCRdb keeps only in-frame clones here, not all; method: immunoSEQ multiplex PCR. Here the sample spans about 140,000 clones, 70% to 75% being singletons. The sequenced sample was PBMCs. All receptors come from a woman aged 40 to 50 in good health and CMV-seronegative.

This clone appeared a single time. V is TRBV15 and J is TRBJ1-4; TRBD1 agrees at 7 bases. Germline CDR1 is LNHNV and CDR2 is YYDKDF (reference sequence). Trimming removed 7 bases from V and 8 bases from J; junction bases left unmatched: 7. The CDR3 is 13 residues long. CDR3 DNA: TGTGCCACCACCACTATCAGGGGGGAAAAACTGTTTTTT. Translation: CATTTIRGEKLFF.

J is TRBJ2-3 and V is TRBV5-8, with a possible D match to TRBD2 (7 bases). V shed 6 bases and J shed 2 bases, with 19 bases lying between them. This CDR3 has 16 residues. Germline CDR1 is SGHTS and CDR2 is YDEGEE. The CDR3 region has the DNA TGTGCCAGCATCCAACGGGGGGCAGGGAACACAGATACGCAGTATTTT. This codes for CASIQRGAGNTDTQYF.

This clone has just a few counts. This chain links TRBV4-2 with TRBJ1-5; a weak D match, TRBD1 (6 bases). This CDR3 region has 15 residues. Germline loops: CDR1 LGHNA, CDR2 YNFKEQ. V lost 4 bases and J lost 4, with 14 bases in between. The CDR3 sequence: CASSLIDRWNQPQHF. DNA for the CDR3: TGTGCCAGCAGCCTGATTGACAGGTGGAATCAGCCCCAGCATTTT.

This clone appeared a single time. The V and J genes are TRBV9 and TRBJ2-1; possible D gene TRBD2, 5 bases. In germline, CDR1 is SGDLS, CDR2 YYNGEE. Trimming left V 3 bases short and J 8 bases short, with 12 bases between. This CDR3 contains 13 residues. The CDR3 DNA sequence: TGTGCCAGCAGCGCCGGGGTCGGTGATGAGCAGTTCTTC. This translates into CASSAGVGDEQFF.

The rearrangement uses TRBV18 and TRBJ1-1, with no clear D. The CDR3 loop spans 12 amino acids. The V end lost 4 bases, the J end lost 6 bases, and 9 bases lay between the germline ends. CDR1 and CDR2 from the germline V gene are KGHSH and LQKENI. The CDR3 loop is CASSRDEAEAFF. The CDR3 bases are TGTGCCAGCTCACGAGATGAAGCTGAAGCTTTCTTT.

This clone was found a few times. This chain links TRBV5-4 with TRBJ2-2; weak D call: TRBD1 (6 bases). From germline, CDR1 is SGHNT and CDR2 YYREEE (reference sequence). V dropped 4 bases and J dropped 3 bases, with 19 bases sitting between them. This CDR3 region has 17 residues. The CDR3 loop reads CASSRKAQGRDTGELFF. The CDR3 DNA sequence: TGTGCCAGCAGCAGAAAAGCCCAGGGGCGGGACACCGGGGAGCTGTTTTTT. The complete variable domain, with remaining parts taken from reference TRBV5-4 and TRBJ2-2, reads ETGVTQSPTHLIKTRGQQVTLRCSSQSGHNTVSWYQQALGQGPQFIFQYYREEENGRGNFPPRFSGLQFPNYSSELNVNALELDDSALYLCASSRKAQGRDTGELFFGEGSRLTVL.

V is TRBV29-1 and J is TRBJ2-3, with D possibly matching TRBD1 (6 bases). Germline V gives CDR1 SQVTM, CDR2 ANQGSEA. The CDR3 is 11 amino acids. Trimming pared 7 bases from V and 4 bases from J, leaving 9 bases between. The CDR3 spells CSAYRADTQYF. In nucleotides, the CDR3 is TGCAGCGCTTACAGGGCAGATACGCAGTATTTT.

J is TRBJ2-3 and V is TRBV15; the D gene is possibly TRBD1 (5 bases). Trimming cost V 5 bases and J 4 bases, with 22 bases left between them. Germline CDR1 is LNHNV and CDR2 is YYDKDF (reference sequence). The CDR3 loop spans 17 amino acids. The chain's CDR3 is CATSETRLLQGSDTQYF. CDR3 sequence (DNA): TGTGCCACCAGCGAGACCCGCCTGCTTCAGGGTTCAGATACGCAGTATTTT. Complete variable domain (other parts from reference TRBV15 and TRBJ2-3): DAMVIQNPRYQVTQFGKPVTLSCSQTLNHNVMYWYQQKSSQAPKLLFHYYDKDFNNEADTPDNFQSRRPNTSFCFLDIRSPGLGDTAMYLCATSETRLLQGSDTQYFGPGTRLTVL.

In this sample, this clone turned up many times. This sequence joins TRBV4-3 and TRBJ1-1, with a weak D call TRBD1 (5 bases). Trimming cost V 4 bases and J 1 base, with 10 bases left between them. Germline CDR1 LGHNA, CDR2 YSLEER. CDR3 length equals 14 residues. The chain's CDR3 is CASSLEQGNTEAFF. In DNA form, the CDR3 reads TGCGCCAGCAGCCTTGAGCAGGGGAACACTGAAGCTTTCTTT.

The V call is TRBV4-1, the J call TRBJ2-1, with TRBD2 as a possible D gene (6 bases). Germline lookup yields CDR1 MGHRA and CDR2 YSYEKL. Trimming pared 0 bases from V and 5 bases from J, leaving 14 bases between. The CDR3 has 16 residues. CDR3 protein: CASSQDKWGGDNEQFF. The CDR3 nucleotides are TGCGCCAGCAGCCAAGATAAGTGGGGCGGGGACAATGAGCAGTTCTTC.

The sample holds one count of this clone. The chain joins TRBV28 to TRBJ1-3; D unclear. Trimming removed 4 bases from V and 0 bases from J, with 10 bases in between. The germline gives CDR1 MDHEN, CDR2 SYDVKM. CDR3 length: 15 amino acids. The CDR3 sequence: CASSSTGGSGNTIYF. In DNA, the CDR3 is TGTGCCAGCAGTTCAACGGGAGGCTCTGGAAACACCATATATTTT.

This chain joins TRBV11-2 and TRBJ2-7, with TRBD1 identical over 9 bases. Looked up from germline, CDR1 is SGHAT and CDR2 is FQNNGV. This CDR3 is 13 amino acids long. V gave up 8 bases and J gave up 6 bases; unmatched junction bases: 8. The CDR3 spells CASARDRVGEQYV. The CDR3 region has the DNA TGTGCCAGCGCCCGGGACAGGGTTGGCGAGCAGTACGTC.

The V and J genes are TRBV2 and TRBJ2-5; D may be TRBD2 (7 bases). The CDR3 runs to 14 residues. Trimming shortened V by 5 bases and J by 5 bases, and 15 bases separated the two germline ends. Germline values: CDR1 SNHLY, CDR2 FYNNEI. CDR3 sequence (DNA): TGTGCCAGCAGTATGGGGAGGGGGACGGAGACCCAGTACTTC. Its protein product is CASSMGRGTETQYF.

The V gene is TRBV6-1, the J gene TRBJ1-4; D remains unclear. CDR3 length: 16 residues. Germline CDR1 reads MNHNS; CDR2 reads SASEGT. Trimming removed 2 bases from V and 5 bases from J, with 15 bases in between. CDR3 in amino acids: CASSEYGSGGNEKLFF. In nucleotides, the CDR3 is TGTGCCAGCAGTGAATATGGGTCAGGTGGGAATGAAAAACTGTTTTTT.

The V call is TRBV7-2, the J call TRBJ2-1; 9 positions match TRBD1. Germline V lookup: CDR1 SGHTA, CDR2 FQGNSA. There are 16 residues in the CDR3. The V segment lost 2 bases and the J segment 5 bases; nucleotides outside the gene matches: 7. CDR3 sequence (DNA): TGTGCCAGCAGCTTACCCGACAGGGGGGTAAACAATGAGCAGTTCTTC. Its protein product is CASSLPDRGVNNEQFF.

The rearrangement uses TRBV6-6 and TRBJ2-3; possible D gene TRBD1, 5 bases. Germline-derived CDR1 and CDR2 are MNHNY and SVGAGI (reference sequence). This CDR3 region has 13 residues. Trimming removed 7 bases from V and 2 bases from J, with 10 bases in between. The DNA for the CDR3 is TGTGCCAGCACGACAGTCAACACAGATACGCAGTATTTT. This codes for CASTTVNTDTQYF.

CDR3 DNA sequence: TGCGCCAGCAGTGAGTCGCGGGGGAGACACAGAGGGGATGGTGGCTACACCTTC. The encoded protein is CASSESRGRHRGDGGYTF. The gene calls are TRBV10-2 and TRBJ1-2, with D maybe TRBD1 (5 bases). The V gene lost 0 bases and the J gene lost 7 bases, with 24 bases spanning the gap. CDR3 size: 18 residues. From germline, CDR1 is WSHSY and CDR2 SAAADI.

This clone was counted only a few times. The rearrangement links TRBV2 to TRBJ2-7; D may be TRBD2 (6 bases). V was cut by 4 bases and J by 12 bases, with 16 bases left in between. The CDR3 runs 12 residues. Germline CDR1 reads SNHLY; CDR2 reads FYNNEI. The chain's CDR3 is CASSVGRHAGYF. As DNA, the CDR3 is TGTGCCAGCAGTGTGGGGAGGCACGCGGGGTACTTC.

The V gene is TRBV10-3, the J gene TRBJ2-1; maybe TRBD2 (7 bases). The CDR3 consists of 16 residues. Deletions cut 6 bases from V and 5 bases from J, with 20 bases between. CDR1 ENHRY and CDR2 SYGVKD come from the germline V gene. CDR3 DNA sequence: TGTGCCATCAGAGATCTAGCTGCGGGGGCCCACAATGAGCAGTTCTTC. Protein: CAIRDLAAGAHNEQFF.

This chain links TRBV11-2 with TRBJ2-1, with 12 bases identical to TRBD1. Trimming cost V 0 bases and J 7 bases; bases outside gene matches: 4. The germline gives CDR1 SGHAT, CDR2 FQNNGV. CDR3 length: 16 amino acids. Here the CDR3 DNA reads TGTGCCAGCAGCTTAGAGGGGACAGGGGGCTTTAATGAGCAGTTCTTC. Amino acid sequence: CASSLEGTGGFNEQFF. The full variable domain, with the rest looked up from reference TRBV11-2 and TRBJ2-1, is EAGVAQSPRYKIIEKRQSVAFWCNPISGHATLYWYQQILGQGPKLLIQFQNNGVVDDSQLPKDRFSAERLKGVDSTLKIQPAKLEDSAVYLCASSLEGTGGFNEQFFGPGTRLTVL.

The rearrangement uses TRBV6-1 and TRBJ1-5; D is undetermined. CDR1 is MNHNS and CDR2 is SASEGT in the germline V gene. The V end was cut by 1 base, the J end by 6 bases, with 13 bases between. The CDR3 spans 15 residues. In nucleotides, the CDR3 is TGTGCCAGCAGTGAAGGGGGATCGGGGTTTCAGCCCCAGCATTTT. It translates to CASSEGGSGFQPQHF.

In its sample, this clone was seen once. The chain combines TRBV4-2 with TRBJ2-1, with TRBD2 matching over 14 bases. V shed 4 bases and J 12 bases; nucleotides not matched to a gene: 11. The CDR3 runs to 16 residues. The germline V gene encodes CDR1 LGHNA and CDR2 YNFKEQ. In DNA form, the CDR3 reads TGTGCCAGCAGCCCAAGGACTAGCGGGGGGACCGGTGGGCAGTTCTTC. Translation gives CASSPRTSGGTGGQFF.

This clone turned up a few times. The chain has TRBV7-8 and TRBJ1-1; the D gene is possibly TRBD1 (6 bases). Germline CDR1 reads SGHVS; CDR2 reads FQNEAQ. The CDR3 consists of 15 residues. V was clipped by 1 base and J by 5 bases, with 14 bases between them. The CDR3 nucleotides are TGTGCCAGCAGCTTAGATTTGTGGCAGGGGACTGAAGCTTTCTTT. This gives the protein CASSLDLWQGTEAFF. Full variable domain (outside the CDR3, taken from reference TRBV7-8 and TRBJ1-1): GAGVSQSPRYKVAKRGQDVALRCDPISGHVSLFWYQQALGQGPEFLTYFQNEAQLDKSGLPSDRFFAERPEGSVSTLKIQRTQQEDSAVYLCASSLDLWQGTEAFFGQGTRLTVV.

The chain combines TRBV7-9 with TRBJ1-5; D gene ambiguous. Trimming cost V 4 bases and J 10 bases, with 14 bases left between them. The CDR3 contains 13 residues. CDR1 SEHNR and CDR2 FQNEAQ come from the germline V gene (reference sequence). CDR3 DNA sequence: TGTGCCAGCAGCTCGTCCGGGAGTCTCCCCCAGCATTTT. As protein: CASSSSGSLPQHF. Complete variable domain (other parts from reference TRBV7-9 and TRBJ1-5): DTGVSQNPRHKITKRGQNVTFRCDPISEHNRLYWYRQTLGQGPEFLTYFQNEAQLEKSRLLSDRFSAERPKGSFSTLEIQRTEQGDSAMYLCASSSSGSLPQHFGDGTRLSIL.

This chain connects TRBV11-3 to TRBJ1-5, with 9 positions matching TRBD1. Losses at the gene ends were 5 bases for V and 2 bases for J; bases not matched to a gene: 19. This CDR3 spans 20 amino acids. Germline V gives CDR1 SGHNT, CDR2 YENEEA. CDR3 sequence reads: CASSPTRDRVGRVGNQPQHF. For the CDR3, the DNA is TGTGCCAGCAGCCCGACCAGGGACAGGGTGGGGAGGGTTGGCAATCAGCCCCAGCATTTT.

The chain uses TRBV19 and TRBJ1-1; no firm D call. V was pared by 4 bases and J by 11 bases, with 14 bases between. CDR1 is LNHDA, CDR2 SQIVND, per germline (reference sequence). CDR3 length: 12 amino acids. The CDR3 DNA follows: TGTGCCAGTAGTAGAGATACCACTTATGCTTTCTTT. Its translation: CASSRDTTYAFF.

The rearrangement joins TRBV7-3 to TRBJ2-5; maybe TRBD2 (6 bases). Germline loops: CDR1 SGHTA, CDR2 FQGTGA. Trimming removed 0 bases from V and 2 bases from J, with 10 bases in between. This CDR3 contains 15 residues. The CDR3 reads CASSLTAGTQETQYF. DNA for the CDR3: TGTGCCAGCAGCTTAACGGCAGGGACTCAAGAGACCCAGTACTTC. Variable domain in full (rest from reference TRBV7-3 and TRBJ2-5): GAGVSQTPSNKVTEKGKYVELRCDPISGHTALYWYRQSLGQGPEFLIYFQGTGAADDSGLPNDRFFAVRPEGSVSTLKIQRTERGDSAVYLCASSLTAGTQETQYFGPGTRLLVL.

The rearrangement links TRBV7-9 to TRBJ2-2; 11 nucleotides match TRBD1. The CDR3 length is 18 residues. The V and J ends lost 3 bases and 1 base, in that order; junction bases with no gene match: 7. The V gene's germline CDR1 is SEHNR and CDR2 FQNEAQ (reference sequence). DNA of the CDR3: TGTGCCAGCAGCTTTCATCAGGGACAGGGGGGGAACACCGGGGAGCTGTTTTTT. It is translated as CASSFHQGQGGNTGELFF.

The V and J genes are TRBV15 and TRBJ2-3; possible D gene TRBD1, 6 bases. Germline CDR1 and CDR2: LNHNV and YYDKDF (reference sequence). Trimming cost V 0 bases and J 2 bases, with 9 bases left between them. The CDR3 sequence is 15 residues long. This CDR3 reads CATSRDRGTTDTQYF. The CDR3, as DNA: TGTGCCACCAGCAGAGACAGGGGAACCACAGATACGCAGTATTTT.

This clone came up once. The chain employs TRBV5-4 and TRBJ2-3; 8 bases match TRBD2. The CDR3 is 17 amino acids. CDR1 and CDR2 (germline): SGHNT, YYREEE (reference sequence). V lost 1 base, J lost 6 bases, and 13 bases stayed unmatched. CDR3 loop: CASSLRTFGGATDTQYF. In nucleotides, the CDR3 is TGTGCCAGCAGCTTGAGGACGTTCGGGGGGGCCACCGATACGCAGTATTTT.

This chain links TRBV5-1 with TRBJ2-2; possibly TRBD1 for D (5 bases). V lost 4 bases to trimming and J lost 4 bases, with 17 bases between them. This CDR3 contains 16 residues. Germline V gene sequence: CDR1 SGHRS, CDR2 YFSETQ. CDR3 DNA sequence: TGCGCCAGCAGCCAAGAACCAGGGTGGGGCACCGGGGAGCTGTTTTTT. Its protein product is CASSQEPGWGTGELFF.

CDR3 loop: CASSSQRETQYF. DNA of the CDR3: TGTGCCAGCAGCTCACAGAGAGAGACCCAGTACTTC. The genes are TRBV5-4 and TRBJ2-5; D gene uncertain. This CDR3 comprises 12 residues. Germline V lookup: CDR1 SGHNT, CDR2 YYREEE (reference sequence). V was trimmed by 3 bases and J by 4 bases, leaving 7 bases between them.